This TCR beta chain was found in a study of OX40 agonist ivuxolimab in advanced cancers. Measured with immunoSEQ multiplex PCR; TCRdb has only the in-frame clones, and not every one. Of approximately 81,000 clones in the sample, around 85% are singletons; the top ten hold 3.5% to 6%. The clonotype comes from an adult with an advanced solid tumor such as melanoma, head and neck, liver or kidney cancer. Sequencing was performed on CD4+ or CD8+ T cells sorted from blood, taken in a trial of the OX40 agonist ivuxolimab.

The CDR3 reads CASSSSRTANSGNTIYF. The CDR3 nucleotides are TGTGCCAGCAGCTCCTCCAGGACAGCCAACTCTGGAAACACCATATATTTT. The chain has TRBV5-8 and TRBJ1-3, with D maybe TRBD1 (6 bases). This CDR3 is built from 17 residues. CDR1 SGHTS and CDR2 YDEGEE come from the germline V gene. The V end was cut by 3 bases, the J end by 0 bases, with 16 bases between.